This TCR beta chain was identified in a study of PD-L1 blockade in urothelial cancer. Background on the study: Patients initiated atezolizumab around 2014 at 1,200 mg intravenously every 3 weeks.

This table comes from immunoSEQ multiplex PCR, and its TCRdb copy is limited to in-frame clones, with some not included. The sample contains around 20,000 clones, 80% to 90% of which appear only once. Each patient gave between 1 and 8 samples, pretreatment and on-treatment. V dropped 7 bases and J dropped 0; count of bases not matched to a gene: 3. Germline-derived CDR1 and CDR2 are SGHVS and FQNEAQ. The CDR3 sequence is 14 residues long. The material sequenced was PBMCs, taken around atezolizumab (anti-PD-L1) treatment. The receptor comes from a man aged 50 to 60 with urothelial cancer. The chain links TRBV7-8 to TRBJ2-1; 7 nucleotides agree with TRBD2. The CDR3 loop is CASTGLTSYNEQFF. The CDR3 region has the DNA TGTGCCAGCACGGGACTAACCTCCTACAATGAGCAGTTCTTC.